This T cell receptor beta chain came from a study of radiation and T cells in renal cell carcinoma. Study-level background: Nephrectomy followed 15 Gy stereotactic body radiation by 4 weeks.

In germline, CDR1 is SGHTA, CDR2 FQGTGA. V was clipped by 1 base and J by 6 bases, with 18 bases between them. The CDR3 sequence is 16 residues long. Using immunoSEQ multiplex PCR, the repertoire was profiled, and TCRdb retains in-frame clones only, with some absent. Among 70,000 or so clones listed, around 76% were seen once. Time point specified: blood 2 weeks post-SBRT. Indicated treatment: 15 Gy SBRT to primary tumor, nephrectomy 4 weeks later. Clear cell pathology was present in this patient's renal cell carcinoma. This TCR derives from a man aged 60-69 years with renal cell carcinoma. Sequenced material: blood, taken from a patient whose treatment included radiotherapy and nephrectomy. The rearrangement joins TRBV7-3 to TRBJ1-1; D call uncertain. The CDR3 loop reads CASSLMGDGSGSEAFF. The CDR3 DNA follows: TGTGCCAGCAGCTTAATGGGCGACGGCAGTGGCTCTGAAGCTTTCTTT.